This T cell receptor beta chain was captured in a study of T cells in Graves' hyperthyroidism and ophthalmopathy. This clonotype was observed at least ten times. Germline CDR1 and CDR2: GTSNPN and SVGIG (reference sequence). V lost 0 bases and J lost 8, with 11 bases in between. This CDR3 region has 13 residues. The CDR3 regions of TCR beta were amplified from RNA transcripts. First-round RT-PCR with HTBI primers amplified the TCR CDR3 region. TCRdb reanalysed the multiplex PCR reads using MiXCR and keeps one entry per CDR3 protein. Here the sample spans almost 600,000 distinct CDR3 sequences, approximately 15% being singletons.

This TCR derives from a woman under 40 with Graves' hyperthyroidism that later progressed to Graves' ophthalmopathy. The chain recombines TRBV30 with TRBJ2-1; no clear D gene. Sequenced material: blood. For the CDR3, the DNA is TGTGCCTGGAGTGTACCCAGGCTACATGAGCAGTTCTTC. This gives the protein CAWSVPRLHEQFF.